One sample yielded the 17 T cell receptor beta chains listed below, sequenced in a study of blood T cell repertoires in COVID-19 (dated by TCRdb to between 2020 and 2021). Library generation was performed with the immunoSEQ multiplex PCR assay. In TCRdb, the immuneACCESS table is reduced to in-frame sequences with V and J assigned. These tables do not hold every clone; where another copy was compared, an unresolved V gene accounts for under half, and the others remain unexplained. The sample table records roughly 150,000 clones; more than 80% of these occur just once. The top ten clonotypes cover approximately 3% of the sample. The specimen was peripheral blood. These receptors originate from a woman aged 60-70 years with active COVID-19.

The CDR3 coding sequence is TGCGCCAGCAGCCAACCTGGAGACTCTGGGGCCAACGTCCTGACTTTC. It translates to CASSQPGDSGANVLTF. The chain links TRBV4-1 to TRBJ2-6; D remains unclear. Per the germline V gene, CDR1 is MGHRA and CDR2 is YSYEKL. The CDR3 spans 16 residues. Trimming removed 2 bases at V and 0 bases at J, with 8 bases between.

The rearrangement joins TRBV3-1 (or the pseudogene TRBV3-2) to TRBJ2-4; D possibly corresponds to TRBD2 (5 bases). Germline V gene data show CDR1 as LGHDT and CDR2 as YNNKEL (reference sequence). The CDR3 has 15 residues. The V gene lost 0 bases and the J gene lost 6 bases, with 12 bases spanning the gap. The CDR3: CASSQDPLRGNIQYF. The CDR3 DNA reads TGTGCCAGCAGCCAAGATCCCCTCCGGGGAAACATTCAGTACTTC.

J is TRBJ1-1 and V is TRBV9; 7 bases match TRBD1. The CDR3 loop spans 14 amino acids. CDR1 and CDR2 (germline): SGDLS, YYNGEE. V lost 0 bases, J lost 1 base, and 0 bases stayed unmatched. Here the CDR3 reads CASSVGQGNTEAFF. CDR3 nucleotides: TGTGCCAGCAGCGTAGGACAGGGGAACACTGAAGCTTTCTTT. Full variable domain (outside the CDR3, taken from reference TRBV9 and TRBJ1-1): DSGVTQTPKHLITATGQRVTLRCSPRSGDLSVYWYQQSLDQGLQFLIQYYNGEERAKGNILERFSAQQFPDLHSELNLSSLELGDSALYFCASSVGQGNTEAFFGQGTRLTVV.

The chain has TRBV5-5 and TRBJ1-2, with D unresolved. Germline V gene lookup returns CDR1 SGHKS and CDR2 YYEKEE (reference sequence). This CDR3 spans 12 amino acids. With 7 bases removed from V and 3 bases from J, the gap between germline ends came to 10 bases. This CDR3 is CASSTGYYGYTF. CDR3 in DNA: TGTGCCAGCTCGACGGGGTACTATGGCTACACCTTC.

In its sample, this clone was seen once. The chain carries TRBV4-2 and TRBJ2-4, with D possibly being TRBD2 (5 bases). With 0 bases removed from V and 6 bases from J, the gap between germline ends came to 12 bases. The CDR3 covers 15 residues. CDR1 and CDR2 (germline): LGHNA, YNFKEQ. The CDR3 coding sequence is TGTGCCAGCAGCCAAGATCGGACGGGAAGAAACATTCAGTACTTC. Amino acid sequence: CASSQDRTGRNIQYF.

The V and J genes are TRBV9 and TRBJ1-3; possible D gene TRBD1, 6 bases. The length of the CDR3 is 17 residues. CDR1 and CDR2 (germline): SGDLS, YYNGEE. Trimming stripped 0 bases from V and 0 bases from J, with 13 bases between. This CDR3 is CASSVDPGTLSGNTIYF. The CDR3 nucleotides read TGTGCCAGCAGCGTAGACCCCGGGACACTCTCTGGAAACACCATATATTTT.

The rearrangement links TRBV4-2 to TRBJ2-7; D possibly corresponds to TRBD1 (6 bases). The CDR3 loop spans 15 amino acids. V was clipped by 0 bases and J by 4 bases, with 13 bases between them. Germline CDR1 is LGHNA and CDR2 is YNFKEQ. CDR3 in DNA: TGTGCCAGCAGCCAAGATCATGCAGGGGTTTACGAGCAGTACTTC. It specifies CASSQDHAGVYEQYF.

This rearrangement joins TRBV5-1 to TRBJ1-4, with D maybe TRBD1 (5 bases). The CDR3 has 14 amino acids. The germline CDR1 and CDR2 sequences are SGHRS and YFSETQ. V was cut by 2 bases and J by 4 bases, with 9 bases left in between. This CDR3 reads CASSFGGYNEKLFF. Here the CDR3 DNA reads TGCGCCAGCAGCTTCGGGGGGTATAATGAAAAACTGTTTTTT.

The rearrangement links TRBV4-2 to TRBJ2-7; 9 nucleotides match TRBD1. Germline assignment: CDR1 LGHNA and CDR2 YNFKEQ. The CDR3 is 16 amino acids. V was pared by 1 base and J by 3 bases, with 7 bases of the junction left unmatched. The CDR3 nucleotides are TGTGCCAGCAGCCAAGCCGGGACAGGGAGTAGCTACGAGCAGTACTTC. It translates to CASSQAGTGSSYEQYF.

The chain recombines TRBV7-2 with TRBJ2-5; perhaps TRBD1 as D (6 bases). Trimming pared 2 bases from V and 0 bases from J, leaving 16 bases between. The CDR3 is 17 amino acids. The V gene's germline CDR1 is SGHTA and CDR2 FQGNSA. CDR3: CASSLSPGHLYQETQYF. The DNA for the CDR3 is TGTGCCAGCAGCTTATCGCCGGGACACCTGTACCAAGAGACCCAGTACTTC.

The chain has TRBV19 and TRBJ2-3; TRBD2 matches at 8 bases. Germline assignment: CDR1 LNHDA and CDR2 SQIVND (reference sequence). Unmatched junction bases numbered 14, after V lost 4 bases and J lost 8 bases. CDR3 length equals 16 residues. The CDR3 reads CASSTVLADLFRTQYF. In DNA, the CDR3 is TGTGCCAGTAGTACTGTACTAGCGGACTTGTTTCGTACGCAGTATTTT.

The chain couples TRBV7-2 to TRBJ2-1, with 14 bases matching TRBD2. The J segment lost 10 bases and the V segment lost 6 bases, leaving 11 bases of the junction unmatched. The CDR3 is 16 amino acids. Germline V gene data show CDR1 as SGHTA and CDR2 as FQGNSA. CDR3 coding DNA: TGTGCCAGCAGTCTGACCGGGACTAGCGGGAGCCGGGAGCAGTTCTTC. It codes for CASSLTGTSGSREQFF.

The rearrangement joins TRBV30 to TRBJ2-7; a possible D gene is TRBD2 (7 bases). V was cut by 4 bases and J by 4 bases, with 11 bases left in between. The CDR3 spans 12 residues. Per the germline V gene, CDR1 is GTSNPN and CDR2 is SVGIG (reference sequence). The CDR3 region has the DNA TGTGCCTGGAAAGGGGGGGGGTACGAGCAGTACTTC. Amino acid sequence: CAWKGGGYEQYF.

This chain uses TRBV7-2 with TRBJ2-5, with a tentative D call TRBD2 (6 bases). The CDR3 sequence is 14 residues long. Looked up from germline, CDR1 is SGHTA and CDR2 is FQGNSA. Trimming took off 2 bases at V and 2 bases at J, with 9 bases between the two ends. Here the CDR3 DNA reads TGTGCCAGCAGCTTATCGGGGACTCAAGAGACCCAGTACTTC. This codes for CASSLSGTQETQYF.

The rearrangement joins TRBV7-3 to TRBJ2-2; 10 positions match TRBD1. Trimming cost V 5 bases and J 4 bases; bases outside gene matches: 7. CDR1 and CDR2 from the germline V gene are SGHTA and FQGTGA. This CDR3 contains 16 residues. Here the CDR3 DNA reads TGTGCCAGCAGCCCGACAGGGGGCGTCGGCACCGGGGAGCTGTTTTTT. Protein product: CASSPTGGVGTGELFF.

The chain is built from TRBV5-1 and TRBJ1-5; 8 bases fit TRBD1. Germline CDR1 is SGHRS and CDR2 is YFSETQ. This CDR3 contains 14 residues. Trimming took 4 bases from V and 4 from J; bases not matched to a gene: 4. This chain's CDR3 is CASSPDRGNQPQHF. CDR3 bases: TGCGCCAGCAGCCCCGACAGGGGAAATCAGCCCCAGCATTTT.

The chain links TRBV21-1 to TRBJ1-1; the D call of TRBD1 is as the table states it, not checked on the DNA. TRBV21-1 represents a pseudogene. The CDR3 extends over 16 amino acids. The DNA of the CDR3 is TGTGCCAGCAGCAATGTGACAGGACCTCACAGCACTGAAGCTTTCTTT. This translates into CASSNVTGPHSTEAFF.